The rows below give T cell receptor beta chains drawn from one sample of a study of shared clonotypes between healthy human individuals. Some clones are missing from TCRdb's copy, which holds only in-frame ones; the method was immunoSEQ multiplex PCR. The table records about 600,000 clones, more than 95% of them present only once. The sample comprised naive CD8+ T cells sorted from blood. The source of these receptors is a man aged 25 to 40 in good health. The CDR3 runs from the conserved cysteine through the conserved F or W. A D gene is named only where the DNA matches it firmly. Expanded clones get a size class; other rows say once, few or many, or leave the size out.

v_call: TRBV7-9; j_call: TRBJ2-7; clone_size: .; d_call: .; cdr3_aa: CASSLGRGGIYEQYF; cdr3_nt: TGTGCCAGCAGCTTAGGTAGAGGGGGGATATACGAGCAGTACTTC
v_call: TRBV9; j_call: TRBJ2-3; clone_size: .; d_call: .; cdr3_aa: CASSVSRFGAGSYGDTQYF; cdr3_nt: TGTGCCAGCAGCGTAAGCCGGTTTGGGGCCGGGAGCTACGGAGATACGCAGTATTTT
v_call: TRBV7-3; j_call: TRBJ2-7; clone_size: .; d_call: .; cdr3_aa: CASSPDSSYEQYF; cdr3_nt: TGTGCCAGCAGCCCGGACAGCTCCTACGAGCAGTACTTC
v_call: TRBV14; j_call: TRBJ2-1; clone_size: .; d_call: .; cdr3_aa: CASSQHWRNNEQFF; cdr3_nt: TGTGCCAGCAGCCAGCACTGGCGGAACAATGAGCAGTTCTTC
v_call: TRBV29-1; j_call: TRBJ2-4; clone_size: .; d_call: .; cdr3_aa: CSVVPATSLAKNIQYF; cdr3_nt: TGCAGCGTTGTTCCTGCCACCTCTCTAGCCAAAAACATTCAGTACTTC
v_call: TRBV9; j_call: TRBJ2-7; clone_size: .; d_call: .; cdr3_aa: CASSGGGRVPSYEQYF; cdr3_nt: TGTGCCAGCAGCGGAGGAGGAAGGGTCCCCTCCTACGAGCAGTACTTC
v_call: TRBV7-9; j_call: TRBJ1-1; clone_size: .; d_call: .; cdr3_aa: CASSGDLNTEAFF; cdr3_nt: TGTGCCAGCAGTGGGGACCTGAACACTGAAGCTTTCTTT
v_call: TRBV7-8; j_call: TRBJ1-4; clone_size: once; d_call: .; cdr3_aa: CASSLGRIPTNEKLFF; cdr3_nt: TGTGCCAGCAGCTTAGGACGGATTCCAACTAATGAAAAACTGTTTTTT
v_call: TRBV5-1; j_call: TRBJ2-1; clone_size: .; d_call: TRBD2; cdr3_aa: CASSLAGGRTYNEQFF; cdr3_nt: TGCGCCAGCAGCTTGGCGGGAGGACGCACCTACAATGAGCAGTTCTTC
v_call: TRBV10-1; j_call: TRBJ2-7; clone_size: .; d_call: .; cdr3_aa: CASSDAGEYEQYF; cdr3_nt: TGCGCCAGCAGTGATGCTGGAGAATACGAGCAGTACTTC
v_call: TRBV4-1; j_call: TRBJ2-7; clone_size: .; d_call: .; cdr3_aa: CASSQDLGSYEQYF; cdr3_nt: TGCGCCAGCAGCCAAGATCTAGGTAGCTACGAGCAGTACTTC
v_call: TRBV27; j_call: TRBJ2-1; clone_size: .; d_call: .; cdr3_aa: CASSPGIYNEQFF; cdr3_nt: TGTGCCAGCAGTCCCGGGATATACAATGAGCAGTTCTTC
v_call: TRBV27; j_call: TRBJ2-1; clone_size: .; d_call: .; cdr3_aa: CASSIQRASYNEQFF; cdr3_nt: TGTGCCAGCAGTATACAGCGGGCCTCGTACAATGAGCAGTTCTTC
v_call: TRBV5-1; j_call: TRBJ2-7; clone_size: .; d_call: TRBD2; cdr3_aa: CASSSYSSGVYEQYF; cdr3_nt: TGCGCCAGCAGCTCCTATTCTAGCGGGGTCTACGAGCAGTACTTC
v_call: TRBV7-9; j_call: TRBJ2-3; clone_size: .; d_call: .; cdr3_aa: CASSSRQTPDTQYF; cdr3_nt: TGTGCCAGCAGCTCACGACAAACGCCAGATACGCAGTATTTT
v_call: TRBV4-1; j_call: TRBJ2-1; clone_size: .; d_call: TRBD1; cdr3_aa: CASSPDREGGDEQFF; cdr3_nt: TGCGCCAGCAGCCCGGACAGGGAAGGGGGCGATGAGCAGTTCTTC
v_call: TRBV4-3; j_call: TRBJ2-1; clone_size: .; d_call: TRBD2; cdr3_aa: CASSQDSLAGGNEQFF; cdr3_nt: TGCGCCAGCAGCCAAGACTCACTAGCGGGAGGTAATGAGCAGTTCTTC
v_call: TRBV18; j_call: TRBJ1-1; clone_size: .; d_call: TRBD1; cdr3_aa: CASSSAQPGQVNTEAFF; cdr3_nt: TGTGCCAGCTCCTCAGCCCAACCGGGACAGGTGAACACTGAAGCTTTCTTT
v_call: TRBV9; j_call: TRBJ2-5; clone_size: .; d_call: .; cdr3_aa: CASSEGPWQETQYF; cdr3_nt: TGTGCCAGCAGCGAGGGCCCATGGCAAGAGACCCAGTACTTC
v_call: TRBV27; j_call: TRBJ2-3; clone_size: .; d_call: .; cdr3_aa: CASSTRGGRGDTQYF; cdr3_nt: TGTGCCAGCAGTACCCGTGGAGGGCGCGGAGATACGCAGTATTTT
v_call: TRBV5-1; j_call: TRBJ2-7; clone_size: .; d_call: TRBD2; cdr3_aa: CASVAGGEQYF; cdr3_nt: TGCGCCAGTGTGGCGGGAGGCGAGCAGTACTTC
v_call: TRBV2; j_call: TRBJ2-7; clone_size: .; d_call: .; cdr3_aa: CASSSDRPYEQYF; cdr3_nt: TGTGCCAGCAGCTCAGACAGGCCCTACGAGCAGTACTTC
v_call: TRBV6-5; j_call: TRBJ2-7; clone_size: .; d_call: TRBD1; cdr3_aa: CASSLQGAGEQYF; cdr3_nt: TGTGCCAGCAGCCTACAGGGGGCCGGCGAGCAGTACTTC
v_call: TRBV15; j_call: TRBJ2-3; clone_size: .; d_call: .; cdr3_aa: CATSRGVGTDTQYF; cdr3_nt: TGTGCCACCAGCAGAGGGGTTGGCACAGATACGCAGTATTTT
v_call: TRBV9; j_call: TRBJ2-1; clone_size: .; d_call: TRBD1; cdr3_aa: CASSTNPGGAHNEQFF; cdr3_nt: TGTGCCAGCAGCACCAATCCAGGGGGCGCGCACAATGAGCAGTTCTTC
v_call: TRBV10-2; j_call: TRBJ2-2; clone_size: .; d_call: .; cdr3_aa: CASENTGNTGELFF; cdr3_nt: TGCGCCAGCGAGAACACAGGGAACACCGGGGAGCTGTTTTTT
v_call: TRBV29-1; j_call: TRBJ2-7; clone_size: .; d_call: .; cdr3_aa: CSVKGTQDYEQYF; cdr3_nt: TGCAGCGTTAAAGGGACACAAGACTACGAGCAGTACTTC
v_call: TRBV13; j_call: TRBJ2-7; clone_size: .; d_call: .; cdr3_aa: CASSLLSQGPYEQYF; cdr3_nt: TGTGCCAGCAGCCTTTTGTCTCAGGGTCCCTACGAGCAGTACTTC
v_call: TRBV4-3; j_call: TRBJ2-2; clone_size: .; d_call: TRBD1; cdr3_aa: CASSPYNYGTGEGELFF; cdr3_nt: TGCGCCAGCAGCCCTTATAATTACGGGACAGGGGAAGGAGAGCTGTTTTTT
v_call: TRBV10-2; j_call: TRBJ1-1; clone_size: .; d_call: .; cdr3_aa: CASSDVVLRGGGTEAFF; cdr3_nt: TGCGCCAGCAGTGACGTTGTATTGAGAGGGGGGGGCACTGAAGCTTTCTTT
v_call: TRBV5-5; j_call: TRBJ2-3; clone_size: .; d_call: .; cdr3_aa: CASSWVADTDTQYF; cdr3_nt: TGTGCCAGCAGCTGGGTGGCAGACACAGATACGCAGTATTTT
v_call: TRBV14; j_call: TRBJ2-1; clone_size: .; d_call: .; cdr3_aa: CASSQGTNGNEQFF; cdr3_nt: TGTGCCAGCAGCCAAGGGACAAACGGCAATGAGCAGTTCTTC
v_call: TRBV7-3; j_call: TRBJ1-1; clone_size: .; d_call: .; cdr3_aa: CASSLTWAVDTEAFF; cdr3_nt: TGTGCCAGCAGCTTAACGTGGGCCGTGGACACTGAAGCTTTCTTT
v_call: TRBV30; j_call: TRBJ2-1; clone_size: .; d_call: TRBD1; cdr3_aa: CAWSPQADRDRYNEQFF; cdr3_nt: TGTGCCTGGAGTCCACAGGCCGACAGGGACCGATACAATGAGCAGTTCTTC
v_call: TRBV27; j_call: TRBJ2-3; clone_size: .; d_call: .; cdr3_aa: CASSNYPGTTDTQYF; cdr3_nt: TGTGCCAGCAGTAACTACCCAGGGACGACAGATACGCAGTATTTT
v_call: TRBV27; j_call: TRBJ2-1; clone_size: .; d_call: .; cdr3_aa: CASSSRRGSYNEQFF; cdr3_nt: TGTGCCAGCAGTTCACGGCGGGGCTCCTACAATGAGCAGTTCTTC
v_call: TRBV14; j_call: TRBJ1-1; clone_size: .; d_call: .; cdr3_aa: CASSPSAGPGKAFF; cdr3_nt: TGTGCCAGCAGCCCATCCGCGGGGCCCGGAAAAGCTTTCTTT
v_call: TRBV9; j_call: TRBJ2-3; clone_size: .; d_call: .; cdr3_aa: CASSVAMTGTDTQYF; cdr3_nt: TGTGCCAGCAGCGTAGCGATGACAGGCACAGATACGCAGTATTTT
v_call: TRBV10-2; j_call: TRBJ2-6; clone_size: .; d_call: .; cdr3_aa: CASSDSNVLTF; cdr3_nt: TGCGCCAGCAGTGACTCCAACGTCCTGACTTTC
v_call: TRBV6-6; j_call: TRBJ2-1; clone_size: .; d_call: TRBD2; cdr3_aa: CASSYSLLAGVNEQFF; cdr3_nt: TGTGCCAGCAGTTACTCGCTGCTAGCGGGAGTCAATGAGCAGTTCTTC
v_call: TRBV11-2; j_call: TRBJ2-5; clone_size: .; d_call: TRBD1; cdr3_aa: CASSPRTGQETQYF; cdr3_nt: TGTGCCAGCAGCCCCCGGACAGGGCAAGAGACCCAGTACTTC
v_call: TRBV4-1; j_call: TRBJ2-1; clone_size: .; d_call: TRBD1; cdr3_aa: CASSQEDRANYNEQFF; cdr3_nt: TGCGCCAGCAGCCAAGAAGACAGGGCCAACTACAATGAGCAGTTCTTC
v_call: TRBV4-1; j_call: TRBJ2-6; clone_size: .; d_call: .; cdr3_aa: CASSPRDTLSGANVLTF; cdr3_nt: TGCGCCAGCAGCCCGCGGGACACCCTCTCTGGGGCCAACGTCCTGACTTTC
v_call: TRBV7-8; j_call: TRBJ2-3; clone_size: .; d_call: .; cdr3_aa: CASSPKTPDTQYF; cdr3_nt: TGTGCCAGCAGCCCCAAAACTCCTGATACGCAGTATTTT
v_call: TRBV13; j_call: TRBJ2-7; clone_size: .; d_call: .; cdr3_aa: CASSPLHRELYEQYF; cdr3_nt: TGTGCCAGCAGCCCCCTCCACAGGGAACTCTACGAGCAGTACTTC
v_call: TRBV27; j_call: TRBJ1-5; clone_size: once; d_call: TRBD1; cdr3_aa: CASNVQGSNQPQHF; cdr3_nt: TGTGCCAGCAACGTACAGGGGAGCAATCAGCCCCAGCATTTT
v_call: TRBV29-1; j_call: TRBJ1-4; clone_size: .; d_call: .; cdr3_aa: CSAGDISTNEKLFF; cdr3_nt: TGCAGCGCTGGGGACATATCAACTAATGAAAAACTGTTTTTT
v_call: TRBV19; j_call: TRBJ2-5; clone_size: .; d_call: .; cdr3_aa: CASSIRPQETQYF; cdr3_nt: TGTGCCAGTAGCATAAGACCTCAAGAGACCCAGTACTTC
v_call: TRBV4-2; j_call: TRBJ2-3; clone_size: .; d_call: .; cdr3_aa: CASSQYSTTDTQYF; cdr3_nt: TGTGCCAGCAGCCAATATTCCACAACAGATACGCAGTATTTT
v_call: TRBV27; j_call: TRBJ2-7; clone_size: .; d_call: .; cdr3_aa: CASSYRGEQYF; cdr3_nt: TGTGCCAGCAGTTATCGCGGCGAGCAGTACTTC
v_call: TRBV6-5; j_call: TRBJ1-2; clone_size: .; d_call: .; cdr3_aa: CASSYGTMNYGYTF; cdr3_nt: TGTGCCAGCAGTTACGGGACGATGAACTATGGCTACACCTTC
v_call: TRBV29-1; j_call: TRBJ2-7; clone_size: .; d_call: .; cdr3_aa: CSVEGSDYEQYF; cdr3_nt: TGCAGCGTCGAAGGGTCAGACTACGAGCAGTACTTC
v_call: TRBV5-1; j_call: TRBJ2-2; clone_size: .; d_call: .; cdr3_aa: CASSVRERPAGELFF; cdr3_nt: TGCGCCAGCAGTGTACGGGAGCGCCCGGCCGGGGAGCTGTTTTTT